Each of the 26 T cell receptor beta chains below was sequenced from the same sample in a study of T cells in Graves' hyperthyroidism and ophthalmopathy. Researchers amplified the TCR beta CDR3 regions from RNA transcripts. TCR CDR3 underwent first-round RT-PCR with the HTBI primer set. TCRdb passed the multiplex PCR reads through MiXCR, listing each CDR3 protein once. In the table there are over 450,000 distinct CDR3 sequences, 17% of which are singletons. Sequenced: blood. These receptors were obtained from a woman aged 18 to 35 with Graves' ophthalmopathy.

The chain combines TRBV19 with TRBJ2-7; D assignment may be TRBD1 or TRBD2 (5 bases each). This CDR3 is built from 14 residues. The germline V gene has CDR1 LNHDA and CDR2 SQIVND (reference sequence). Trimming took off 6 bases at V and 2 bases at J, with 14 bases between the two ends. The CDR3: CASSPRDRTYEQYF. The CDR3 coding sequence is TGTGCCAGTAGCCCCCGGGACCGCACCTACGAGCAGTACTTC.

J is TRBJ2-1 and V is TRBV29-1; 11 positions match TRBD2. From germline, CDR1 is SQVTM and CDR2 ANQGSEA. V was pared by 7 bases and J by 4 bases, with 6 bases of the junction left unmatched. The CDR3 spans 14 residues. This CDR3 reads CSARLAGTYNEQFF. The CDR3, as DNA: TGCAGCGCGAGACTAGCGGGAACTTACAATGAGCAGTTCTTC.

The J gene is TRBJ1-1, the V gene TRBV12-5; D call uncertain. With 6 bases removed from V and 0 bases from J, the gap between germline ends came to 11 bases. The CDR3 has 14 amino acids. Germline assignment: CDR1 LGHNT and CDR2 FRNRAP. The CDR3 nucleotides read TGTGCTAGTGGCGACACCTATCTGAACACTGAAGCTTTCTTT. Amino acid sequence: CASGDTYLNTEAFF.

This clonotype was seen repeatedly, ten times or more. V usage is TRBV7-9 and J usage is TRBJ2-2; 9 bases fit TRBD1. Unmatched junction bases numbered 7, after V lost 5 bases and J lost 6 bases. In germline, CDR1 is SEHNR, CDR2 FQNEAQ (reference sequence). The CDR3 contains 15 residues. CDR3 in amino acids: CASSEQGAIAGELFF. The DNA for the CDR3 is TGTGCCAGCAGCGAACAGGGGGCTATCGCCGGGGAGCTGTTTTTT.

This clonotype was recorded many times. The chain carries TRBV28 and TRBJ2-7; D gene uncertain. The CDR3 loop spans 12 amino acids. Between the trimmed V and J ends, which lost 6 bases and 3 bases, there was a span of 9 bases. Germline V lookup: CDR1 MDHEN, CDR2 SYDVKM. CDR3 sequence (DNA): TGTGCCAGCAGGGGCTTCTACTACGAGCAGTACTTC. Translated, it gives CASRGFYYEQYF.

There are many counts of this clonotype. The chain carries TRBV27 and TRBJ2-5, with D maybe TRBD1 (5 bases). Germline V gene lookup returns CDR1 MNHEY and CDR2 SMNVEV (reference sequence). This CDR3 spans 14 amino acids. V was trimmed by 4 bases and J by 2 bases, leaving 11 bases between them. CDR3 protein: CASSSHGAQETQYF. CDR3 coding DNA: TGTGCCAGCAGTTCGCATGGGGCTCAAGAGACCCAGTACTTC.

There are many counts of this clonotype. This chain links TRBV11-1 with TRBJ2-1, with 11 bases that match TRBD2. The junction had 12 bases not matched to a gene; V was cut back by 5 bases and J by 12 bases. The germline V gene encodes CDR1 SGHAT and CDR2 FQDESV (reference sequence). The CDR3 is 15 residues long. CDR3 region: CASSASGTSGLLQFF. CDR3 in DNA: TGTGCCAGCAGCGCCTCCGGGACTAGCGGTCTATTGCAGTTCTTC.

A note on this clonotype: Germline is not matched at one junction end, which may reflect a read error. The chain uses TRBV28 and TRBJ2-7; perhaps TRBD1 as D (6 bases). The CDR3 has 14 residues. Germline values: CDR1 MDHEN, CDR2 SYDVKM. The CDR3 reads CAGSRTGQGYEQYF. The CDR3 region has the DNA TGTGCCGGCAGCCGCACCGGGCAGGGGTACGAGCAGTACTTC.

The table lists this clonotype with many counts. The chain recombines TRBV3-1 with TRBJ1-2; no reliable D call. Germline V gives CDR1 LGHDT, CDR2 YNNKEL (reference sequence). The CDR3 covers 13 residues. V was shortened by 0 bases and J by 7 bases, with 9 bases between the two germline ends. The CDR3 reads CASSQDEYRGYTF. The DNA of the CDR3 is TGTGCCAGCAGCCAAGATGAATACCGTGGCTACACCTTC.

V gene TRBV19 combines with J gene TRBJ1-1; D gene ambiguous. The CDR3 runs 13 residues. Germline values: CDR1 LNHDA, CDR2 SQIVND (reference sequence). Trimming removed 3 bases at V and 1 base at J, with 6 bases between. The CDR3 reads CASSISANTEAFF. The CDR3 DNA follows: TGTGCCAGTAGTATTTCGGCGAACACTGAAGCTTTCTTT.

This clonotype has ten or more counts. The chain joins TRBV7-9 to TRBJ2-3; weak D call: TRBD2 (5 bases). Germline V gives CDR1 SEHNR, CDR2 FQNEAQ (reference sequence). The CDR3 is made up of 15 amino acids. Trimming removed 11 bases at V and 0 bases at J, with 18 bases between. CDR3 sequence (DNA): TGTGCCTCCACCCTAGCAGGAGCTAGCACAGATACGCAGTATTTT. It specifies CASTLAGASTDTQYF.

This clonotype was observed at least ten times. The chain joins TRBV7-2 to TRBJ1-1, with a tentative D call TRBD1 (5 bases). Germline CDR1 SGHTA, CDR2 FQGNSA. The CDR3 covers 13 residues. V was trimmed by 1 base and J by 4 bases, leaving 7 bases between them. The CDR3 protein is CASSLVRATEAFF. CDR3 nucleotide sequence: TGTGCCAGCAGCTTAGTCAGGGCCACTGAAGCTTTCTTT.

This clonotype appeared a few times. The rearrangement uses TRBV6-1 and TRBJ1-6; 9 nucleotides match TRBD1. CDR1 is MNHNS and CDR2 is SASEGT in the germline V gene. There are 14 residues in the CDR3. V gave up 6 bases and J gave up 10 bases; unmatched junction bases: 7. CDR3 sequence (DNA): TGTGCCAGCAGCGACCGGGACAGGGTGTCACCCCTCCACTTT. Its protein is CASSDRDRVSPLHF.

This clonotype was picked up many times. This chain joins TRBV2 and TRBJ2-1; 11 nucleotides match TRBD2. V shed 1 base, J shed 9 bases, and the junction held 8 bases outside the gene matches. Germline V CDR1 and CDR2: SNHLY, FYNNEI. This CDR3 has 16 amino acids. The CDR3 spells CASSEEGTSGRGEQFF. CDR3 DNA: TGTGCCAGCAGTGAAGAAGGAACTAGCGGGAGAGGTGAGCAGTTCTTC.

This chain connects TRBV27 to TRBJ2-7; D unresolved. Deletions cut 3 bases from V and 6 bases from J, with 18 bases between. There are 15 residues in the CDR3. From germline, CDR1 is MNHEY and CDR2 SMNVEV (reference sequence). For the CDR3, the DNA is TGTGCCAGCAGTTTCTTGCGGACCGAGCTCGGCGAGCAGTACTTC. Translation gives CASSFLRTELGEQYF.

Many counts were recorded for this clonotype. The V gene is TRBV6-1, the J gene TRBJ2-1, with TRBD2 matching over 9 bases. The CDR3 spans 14 residues. The germline V gene has CDR1 MNHNS and CDR2 SASEGT. V was clipped by 4 bases and J by 6 bases; unmatched bases: 4. CDR3 nucleotides: TGTGCCAGCAGTGTAGCGGGAGAGGTCAATGAGCAGTTCTTC. It is translated as CASSVAGEVNEQFF.

This clonotype was seen a few times. V and J are TRBV6-1 and TRBJ1-1, with 8 nucleotides matching TRBD1. Losses at the gene ends were 6 bases for V and 4 bases for J; bases not matched to a gene: 16. CDR3 size: 17 residues. Germline assignment: CDR1 MNHNS and CDR2 SASEGT. Written as DNA, the CDR3 is TGTGCCAGCAGGCCACTTCAGGGGGCAGGTATTCGCACTGAAGCTTTCTTT. It is translated as CASRPLQGAGIRTEAFF.

V is TRBV20-1 and J is TRBJ1-5; possible D gene TRBD1, 5 bases. The germline V and J ends were trimmed by 4 bases and 4 bases, with 11 bases remaining between them. The V gene's germline CDR1 is DFQATT and CDR2 SNEGSKA (reference sequence). The CDR3 is 13 residues long. The CDR3 nucleotides read TGCAGTGCTACGGTTCAGGGTAATCAGCCCCAGCATTTT. This gives the protein CSATVQGNQPQHF.

This clonotype was seen many times. The V call is TRBV28, the J call TRBJ1-1; D is uncertain. This CDR3 region has 13 residues. Trimming shortened V by 2 bases and J by 5 bases, and 9 bases separated the two germline ends. Germline-derived CDR1 and CDR2 are MDHEN and SYDVKM. The CDR3 sequence is CASSLNLRTEAFF. Written as DNA, the CDR3 is TGTGCCAGCAGTTTAAATTTGCGGACTGAAGCTTTCTTT.

This clonotype was seen at least ten times. This chain uses TRBV11-1 with TRBJ2-1, with D hard to call. The V gene's germline CDR1 is SGHAT and CDR2 FQDESV (reference sequence). V lost 5 bases and J lost 5, with 13 bases in between. The CDR3 spans 14 residues. DNA for the CDR3: TGTGCCAGCAGCGATTTGTACCAGAACAATGAGCAGTTCTTC. It codes for CASSDLYQNNEQFF.

This sequence joins TRBV5-1 and TRBJ2-2, with D perhaps TRBD1 (6 bases). The CDR3 totals 16 residues. Germline V gene sequence: CDR1 SGHRS, CDR2 YFSETQ. Trimming shortened V by 0 bases and J by 4 bases, and 13 bases separated the two germline ends. The CDR3 spells CASSLVTGHSTGELFF. CDR3 sequence (DNA): TGCGCCAGCAGCTTGGTCACGGGACATAGCACCGGGGAGCTGTTTTTT.

For this clonotype: Relative to the germline gene, one junction end is altered; a read error may explain this. V and J are TRBV15 and TRBJ2-2; D is possibly TRBD1 (6 bases). The CDR3 is 15 residues long. CDR1 is LNHNV, CDR2 YYDKDF, per germline (reference sequence). The CDR3, as DNA: TGTGCCACCAGCGGAGAGGGGGTTAGGACCGGGGAGCTGTTTTTT. Its translation: CATSGEGVRTGELFF.

This chain links TRBV4-2 with TRBJ2-1; 7 positions agree with TRBD2. The germline CDR1 and CDR2 sequences are LGHNA and YNFKEQ. The CDR3 runs 16 residues. The junction had 9 bases not matched to a gene; V was cut back by 0 bases and J by 7 bases. CDR3 in DNA: TGTGCCAGCAGCCAAGATTTTCTGCGGGAGAGGAATGAGCAGTTCTTC. Its protein product is CASSQDFLRERNEQFF.

This clonotype was seen only a few times. The chain couples TRBV20-1 to TRBJ2-1; 10 nucleotides match TRBD2. The CDR3 consists of 13 residues. Germline V lookup: CDR1 DFQATT, CDR2 SNEGSKA (reference sequence). The CDR3 region has the DNA TGCAGGGGATTAGCGGGAGGCTTGGCTGAGCAGTTCTTC. Translating it yields CRGLAGGLAEQFF.

A few counts support this clonotype. The chain is built from TRBV5-8 and TRBJ2-1; 10 bases are shared with TRBD2. CDR1 is SGHTS, CDR2 YDEGEE, per germline. The CDR3 spans 18 residues. V was clipped by 0 bases and J by 0 bases; unmatched bases: 6. The CDR3 region has the DNA TGTGCCAGCAGCTTGGGTCTAGCGGGAGTTTCCTCCTACAATGAGCAGTTCTTC. Amino acids: CASSLGLAGVSSYNEQFF.

Notes on this clonotype: A much larger clone differs by one base, so this may be a read error. V is TRBV12-3 or TRBV12-4 and J is TRBJ2-1; D remains ambiguous. This CDR3 has 17 residues. V lost 6 bases and J lost 0, with 18 bases in between. Here the CDR3 reads CASRALGRISSYNEQFF. The CDR3 DNA sequence: TGTGCCAGCAGGGCCCTTGGGCGGATCAGCTCCTACAATGAGCAGTTCTTC.